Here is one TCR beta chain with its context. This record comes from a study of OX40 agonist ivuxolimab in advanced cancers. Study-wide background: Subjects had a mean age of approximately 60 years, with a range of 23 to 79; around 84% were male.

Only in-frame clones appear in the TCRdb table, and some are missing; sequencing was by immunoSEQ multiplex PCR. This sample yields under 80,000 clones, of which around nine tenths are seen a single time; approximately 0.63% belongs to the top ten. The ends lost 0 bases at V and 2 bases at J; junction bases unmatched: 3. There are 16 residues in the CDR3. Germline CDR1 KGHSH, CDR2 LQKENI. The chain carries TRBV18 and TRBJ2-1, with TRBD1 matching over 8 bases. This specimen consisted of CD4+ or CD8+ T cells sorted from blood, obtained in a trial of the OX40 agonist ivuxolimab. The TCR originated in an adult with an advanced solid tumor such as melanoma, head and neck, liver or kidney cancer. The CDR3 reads CASSPPRQGTYNEQFF. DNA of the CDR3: TGTGCCAGCTCACCACCGAGACAGGGGACCTACAATGAGCAGTTCTTC.